The sequence of this TCR beta chain was determined in a study of tumor-infiltrating lymphocytes in primary liver carcinoma. Whole-study results and caveats: Tumors and blood were compared for top-250-clone fraction, and tumors had the significantly higher value (p = 0.039). Whereas tumor region pairs overlapped more, tumor-adjacent and tumor-blood pairs overlapped less.

A word on this clonotype: Its target is not known. A read error may produce the germline difference seen at one junction end.

In germline, CDR1 is MNHEY, CDR2 SVGAGI. The CDR3 contains 16 residues. Priming with a constant-region primer yielded TCR beta cDNA from 450 to 550 ng total RNA. Investigators got TCR beta libraries out of three nested multiplex PCR rounds, done with slightly modified ARM-PCR. The first two PCR rounds used TRBV1-TRBV30 forward primers with a C-beta reverse primer, 10 to 11 cycles each. TCRdb recomputed calls from the multiplex PCR reads with MiXCR, one row per CDR3 protein. The table shows 330,000 or so distinct CDR3 sequences, with less than 65% occurring only once. Unsorted whole blood served as the source of blood RNA, and germline DNA was extracted as well. The patients, who had chronic HBV infection, were treatment-naive (untreated). It was before surgery that four milliliters of peripheral blood were collected.

Sequencing was done on a sample of peripheral blood. The rearrangement links TRBV6-5 to TRBJ1-3; D is possibly TRBD1 (6 bases). This sequence was found in a man aged 35-49 years with primary liver carcinoma and hepatitis B virus infection. This chain's CDR3 is CACSSEGGLAGNTIYF. The CDR3 DNA reads TGTGCCTGCAGTTCCGAAGGGGGGCTCGCCGGAAACACCATATATTTT.